This T cell receptor beta chain originates from a study of OX40 agonist ivuxolimab in advanced cancers. Across the study: Those treated in dose escalation had hepatocellular carcinoma, melanoma, renal cell cancer or head and neck cancer. Among those enrolled, mean age was about 63 years (range roughly 20 to 85) and less than 90% were male. General study points: The antigen specificity of the peripheral T cells (those that were expanded) was not determined.

Looked up from germline, CDR1 is MNHEY and CDR2 is SVGAGI. The CDR3 contains 12 residues. Sequencing used immunoSEQ multiplex PCR; TCRdb keeps in-frame clones, though not all of them. The data show tens of thousands of clones, 60% to 85% seen once. Worth noting for this clone: No antigen is known for it. Germline is not matched at one junction end, which may reflect a read error.

Sequencing used CD4+ or CD8+ T cells sorted from blood, obtained in a trial of the OX40 agonist ivuxolimab. The source of this sequence is an adult with an advanced solid tumor such as melanoma, head and neck, liver or kidney cancer. The chain is built from TRBV6-5 and TRBJ1-1, with 7 bases fitting TRBD1. Here the CDR3 reads CASSSTGSEAFF. The CDR3 coding sequence is TGTGCCAGCAGTTCGACAGGGTCTGAGGCTTTCTTT.